The rows below give T cell receptor beta chains drawn from one sample of a study of blood T cell repertoires in COVID-19. The data were produced by immunoSEQ multiplex PCR, yet TCRdb's version contains in-frame clones alone and is incomplete. The repertoire consists of about 100,000 clones, with approximately 80% occurring once and the leading ten covering roughly a third. Sequenced input: peripheral blood. These receptors originate from a man between 65 and 85 years old with active or convalescent COVID-19. CDR3s include the opening cysteine and the closing phenylalanine or tryptophan. A D gene is named only where the DNA matches it firmly. Not all rows give a size; the values are once, few, many and, for expanded clones, a class.

D gene,J gene,clone size,V gene,CDR3 DNA,CDR3 protein
TRBD1,TRBJ2-5,-,TRBV10-3,TGTGCCATCAGTGGGGGGACAGGGCAGGAGACCCAGTACTTC,CAISGGTGQETQYF
-,TRBJ1-1,-,TRBV4-1,TGCGCCAGCAGCCCTCGGGGGAACACTGAAGCTTTCTTT,CASSPRGNTEAFF
-,TRBJ2-3,-,TRBV27,TGTGCCAGCAGTTTCCTAGCCGGGGATACGCAGTATTTT,CASSFLAGDTQYF
-,TRBJ1-3,-,TRBV3-1/TRBV3-2,TGTGCCAGCAGCCAAGAAACGCGGAACACCATATATTTT,CASSQETRNTIYF
TRBD1,TRBJ2-7,few,TRBV7-9,TGTGCCAGCAGCCCCGGGACAGGGGTTTCCTACGAGCAGTACTTC,CASSPGTGVSYEQYF
TRBD1,TRBJ2-2,once,TRBV7-9,TGTGCCACCTCGCAGGGGGCAATAAACACCGGGGAGCTGTTTTTT,CATSQGAINTGELFF
-,TRBJ1-2,-,TRBV15,TGTGCCACCAGCAGAGCCTCCGCGGGCGCGGACTATGGCTACACCTTC,CATSRASAGADYGYTF
TRBD1,TRBJ1-1,once,TRBV13,TGTGCCAGCAGCCCCGCGGTGGACAGGGCTGAAGCTTTCTTT,CASSPAVDRAEAFF
-,TRBJ2-7,once,TRBV5-1,TGCGCCAGCAGCCCCGGGACAGGGATAGTTAGGGGCGGGAGGATCACCTACGAGCAGTACTTC,CASSPGTGIVRGGRITYEQYF
TRBD2,TRBJ2-7,-,TRBV27,TGTGCCAGCAGTTTCGGCGGGAGCTACGAGCAGTACTTC,CASSFGGSYEQYF
-,TRBJ2-5,-,TRBV11-2,TGTGCCAGCAGCCGGGGGATCCAAGAGACCCAGTACTTC,CASSRGIQETQYF
-,TRBJ2-2,-,TRBV5-8,TGTGCCAGCAGCTTGGCCCCCCGAGCACCCGGGGAGCTGTTTTTT,CASSLAPRAPGELFF
TRBD1,TRBJ2-1,-,TRBV9,TGTGCCAGCAGCAAAACGGGACAGAGCTCCTACAATGAGCAGTTCTTC,CASSKTGQSSYNEQFF
TRBD2,TRBJ2-2,-,TRBV5-6,TGTGCCAGCAGCTTGGCTACTAGCGGGAGCACCGGGGAGCTGTTTTTT,CASSLATSGSTGELFF
-,TRBJ2-1,-,TRBV6-2/TRBV6-3,TGTGCCAGCAGTAGACAGTCCCCCAATGAGCAGTTCTTC,CASSRQSPNEQFF
TRBD2,TRBJ2-1,-,TRBV2,TGTGCCAGCAGCCCCCAGCGGGGTACCTACAATGAGCAGTTCTTC,CASSPQRGTYNEQFF
-,TRBJ1-6,once,TRBV4-2,TGTGCCAGCAGCCAAGATGGACAGACCTCCATCCCCCTCCACTTT,CASSQDGQTSIPLHF
-,TRBJ1-2,-,TRBV29-1,TGCAGCGTTGAACGAGACTATGGCTACACCTTC,CSVERDYGYTF
TRBD1,TRBJ2-7,few,TRBV2,TGTGCCAGCAGGGATCGGGACAGGCCGGTTCACGAGCAGTACTTC,CASRDRDRPVHEQYF
-,TRBJ2-1,-,TRBV4-1,TGCGCCAGCAGCCAAGATGTGTGGGTTTTGCAGGGAAAAACTACCAATGAGCAGTTCTTC,CASSQDVWVLQGKTTNEQFF
-,TRBJ1-5,-,TRBV5-5,TGTGCCAGCAGCTTGGGGTACAGGGCAAGTCAGCCCCAGCATTTT,CASSLGYRASQPQHF
-,TRBJ2-2,-,TRBV24-1,TGTGCCTACGAAGACAGGAACACCGGGGAGCTGTTTTTT,CAYEDRNTGELFF
-,TRBJ1-6,-,TRBV7-2,TGTGCCAGCAGCTTAGAACTTACTACCCCTTCACCCCTCCACTTT,CASSLELTTPSPLHF
-,TRBJ2-7,few,TRBV9,TGTGCCAGCAGCCCCTCCGGGGAAGGTTGGGAGCAGTACTTC,CASSPSGEGWEQYF
-,TRBJ2-3,-,TRBV5-5,TGTGCCAGCAGCTTGGAGGGGGTTCCTAGCTACACAGATACGCAGTATTTT,CASSLEGVPSYTDTQYF
-,TRBJ2-1,-,TRBV2,TGTGCCAGCAGCGGGAAGCATGAGCAGTTCTTC,CASSGKHEQFF
-,TRBJ1-1,-,TRBV7-9,TGTGCCAGCAGCCACCAGGTCGGTCAAAAGGACACTGAAGCTTTCTTT,CASSHQVGQKDTEAFF
-,TRBJ2-1,-,TRBV5-4,TGTGCCAGCAGTGAGACTATTTTCTCCTACAATGAGCAGTTCTTC,CASSETIFSYNEQFF
TRBD2,TRBJ2-3,-,TRBV6-5,TGTGCCAGCAGGGGACTAGCGGGAGGAGAAGATACGCAGTATTTT,CASRGLAGGEDTQYF
-,TRBJ1-4,-,TRBV15,TGTGCCACCAGCATGCGAGGGGAGGGTGAAAAACTGTTTTTT,CATSMRGEGEKLFF
-,TRBJ1-2,-,TRBV28,TGTGCCAGCAGTCCCGGGATGCCCTATGGCTACACCTTC,CASSPGMPYGYTF
TRBD2,TRBJ2-1,-,TRBV29-1,TGCAGCGTGAGAATACTAGCGGGACCCAGTGAGCAGTTCTTC,CSVRILAGPSEQFF
TRBD2,TRBJ2-1,-,TRBV14,TGTGCCAGCAGCCCCCGGACTAGCGGGGGGAACAATGAGCAGTTCTTC,CASSPRTSGGNNEQFF
TRBD1,TRBJ2-3,-,TRBV18,TGTGCCAGCAGCGTAAACCAAGACAGGGATTATCAAACAGATACGCAGTATTTT,CASSVNQDRDYQTDTQYF
TRBD1,TRBJ1-1,-,TRBV29-1,TGCAGCGGACAGGGCCTTAGGAACACTGAAGCTTTCTTT,CSGQGLRNTEAFF
-,TRBJ2-7,-,TRBV9,TGTGCCAGCAGCCCGCGGGACTCGACCTACGAGCAGTACTTC,CASSPRDSTYEQYF
TRBD1,TRBJ2-7,-,TRBV6-5,TGTGCCAGCAGTTACTCGGACAGGGGGTACGAGCAGTACTTC,CASSYSDRGYEQYF
TRBD2,TRBJ2-7,-,TRBV7-2,TGTGCCAGCAGCTTAGATACTAGCGGGAGGGTAAGGTACGAGCAGTACTTC,CASSLDTSGRVRYEQYF
TRBD1,TRBJ1-1,-,TRBV7-6,TGTGCCAGCAGCTTAGACGTAGGCCAGGGGGCCACTGAAGCTTTCTTT,CASSLDVGQGATEAFF
-,TRBJ1-5,-,TRBV15,TGTGCCACCAGCAGAGAGGGGGGAGCAGCTCAGCCCCAGCATTTT,CATSREGGAAQPQHF
-,TRBJ1-2,-,TRBV5-1,TGCGCCAGCAGCTTGGTGGCGGGGGCGAATGGCTACACCTTC,CASSLVAGANGYTF
-,TRBJ1-5,-,TRBV7-2,TGTGCCAGCAGCCCCAGTCTAGGGGATCAGCCCCAGCATTTT,CASSPSLGDQPQHF
-,TRBJ1-1,few,TRBV4-2,TGTGCCAGCAGCCAAGATGCGCGGGGGAACACTGAAGCTTTCTTT,CASSQDARGNTEAFF
-,TRBJ2-7,-,TRBV28,TGTGCCAGCAGTTTATCCGGGTGGCGGGCAATGAGCTACGAGCAGTACTTC,CASSLSGWRAMSYEQYF